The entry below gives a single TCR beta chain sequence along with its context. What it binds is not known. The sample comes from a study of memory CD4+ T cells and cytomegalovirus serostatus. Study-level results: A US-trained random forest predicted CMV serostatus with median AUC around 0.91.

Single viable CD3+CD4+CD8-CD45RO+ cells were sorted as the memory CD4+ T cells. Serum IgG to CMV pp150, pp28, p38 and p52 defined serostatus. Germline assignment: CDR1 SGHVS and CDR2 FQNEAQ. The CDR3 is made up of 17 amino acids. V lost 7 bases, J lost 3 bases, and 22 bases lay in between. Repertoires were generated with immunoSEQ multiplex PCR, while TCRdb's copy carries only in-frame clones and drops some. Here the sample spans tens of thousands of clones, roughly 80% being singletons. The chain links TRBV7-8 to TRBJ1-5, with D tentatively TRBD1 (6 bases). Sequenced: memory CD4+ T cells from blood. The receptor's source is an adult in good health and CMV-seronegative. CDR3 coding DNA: TGTGCCAGCACCTCGACCTCGGGGGGGGCGAACAATCAGCCCCAGCATTTT. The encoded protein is CASTSTSGGANNQPQHF.